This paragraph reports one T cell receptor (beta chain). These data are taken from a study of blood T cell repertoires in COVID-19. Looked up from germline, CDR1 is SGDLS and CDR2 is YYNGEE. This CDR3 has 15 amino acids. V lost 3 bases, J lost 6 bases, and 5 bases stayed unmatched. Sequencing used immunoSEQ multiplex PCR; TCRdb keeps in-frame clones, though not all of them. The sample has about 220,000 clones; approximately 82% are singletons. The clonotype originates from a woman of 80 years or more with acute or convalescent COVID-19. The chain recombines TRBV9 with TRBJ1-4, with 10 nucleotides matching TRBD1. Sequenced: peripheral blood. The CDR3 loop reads CASSADRGQYEKLFF. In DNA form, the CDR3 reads TGTGCCAGCAGCGCCGACAGGGGGCAATATGAAAAACTGTTTTTT.